What follows describes a single T cell receptor (beta chain). This table comes from immunoSEQ multiplex PCR, and its TCRdb copy is limited to in-frame clones, with some not included. The profile shows 150,000 to 200,000 clones, 76% of them singletons. This specimen belongs to a study of blood T cell repertoires in COVID-19. The CDR3 loop spans 13 amino acids. Looked up from germline, CDR1 is LNHDA and CDR2 is SQIVND (reference sequence). The V and J ends lost 10 bases and 3 bases respectively, with 16 bases between them. The sequence came from a woman aged 45-65 years with active or convalescent COVID-19. The gene calls are TRBV19 and TRBJ2-7; TRBD2 might be the D (5 bases). The sequenced sample consisted of peripheral blood. The CDR3 region is CATRGGGDYEQYF. The CDR3 DNA reads TGTGCCACCCGCGGAGGTGGGGACTACGAGCAGTACTTC.